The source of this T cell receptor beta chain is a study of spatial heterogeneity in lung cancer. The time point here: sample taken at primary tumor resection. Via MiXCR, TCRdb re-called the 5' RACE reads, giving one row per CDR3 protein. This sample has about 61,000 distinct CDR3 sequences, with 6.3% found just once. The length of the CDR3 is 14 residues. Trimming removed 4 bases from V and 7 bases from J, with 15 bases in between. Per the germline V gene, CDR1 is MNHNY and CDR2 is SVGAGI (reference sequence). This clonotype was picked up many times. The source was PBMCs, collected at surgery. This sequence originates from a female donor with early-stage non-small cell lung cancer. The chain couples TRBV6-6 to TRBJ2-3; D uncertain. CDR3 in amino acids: CASSSDRSRNTQYF. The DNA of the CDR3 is TGTGCCAGCAGTTCCGACCGGTCGAGAAATACGCAGTATTTT.